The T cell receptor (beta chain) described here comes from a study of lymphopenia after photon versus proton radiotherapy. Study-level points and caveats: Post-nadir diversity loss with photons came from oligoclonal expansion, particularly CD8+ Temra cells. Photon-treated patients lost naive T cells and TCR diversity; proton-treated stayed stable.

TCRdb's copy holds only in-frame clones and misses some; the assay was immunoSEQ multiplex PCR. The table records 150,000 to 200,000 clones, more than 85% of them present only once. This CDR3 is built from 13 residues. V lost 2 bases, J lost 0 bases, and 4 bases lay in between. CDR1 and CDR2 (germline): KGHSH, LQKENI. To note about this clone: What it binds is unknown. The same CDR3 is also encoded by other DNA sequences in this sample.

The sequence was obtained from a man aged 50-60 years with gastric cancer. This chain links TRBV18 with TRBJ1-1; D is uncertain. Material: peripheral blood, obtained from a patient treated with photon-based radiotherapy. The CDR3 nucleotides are TGTGCCAGCTCACCAGATATGAACACTGAAGCTTTCTTT. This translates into CASSPDMNTEAFF. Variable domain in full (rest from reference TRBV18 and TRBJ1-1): NAGVMQNPRHLVRRRGQEARLRCSPMKGHSHVYWYRQLPEEGLKFMVYLQKENIIDESGMPKERFSAEFPKEGPSILRIQQVVRGDSAAYFCASSPDMNTEAFFGQGTRLTVV.